This TCR beta chain was profiled in a study of T cell changes during pregnancy in multiple sclerosis. The assay was immunoSEQ multiplex PCR, and TCRdb's table has in-frame clones only and misses some. The top ten clones hold 7% to 10% of a sample with roughly 27,000 clones, approximately 81% of them seen once. The sequence was collected from a female donor with multiple sclerosis, enrolled in a pregnancy study. This specimen consisted of CD8+ T cells from peripheral blood mononuclear cells, obtained after pregnancy.

CDR3 in amino acids: CASSYLLPGQGARGTEAFF. CDR3 nucleotides: TGTGCCAGCAGCTATCTCCTTCCGGGACAGGGAGCGCGGGGCACTGAAGCTTTCTTT. J is TRBJ1-1 and V is TRBV5-5, with 9 nucleotides matching TRBD1. The CDR3 is 19 amino acids. The V and J ends lost 3 bases and 4 bases, in that order; junction bases with no gene match: 19. Germline assignment: CDR1 SGHKS and CDR2 YYEKEE (reference sequence).